Listed here are 7 T cell receptor beta chains from one sample, sequenced in a study of T cell responses to AZD1222 COVID-19 vaccine. The method was immunoSEQ multiplex PCR; TCRdb's version includes in-frame clones alone and lacks a portion of them. The sample consists of roughly 77,000 clones, approximately 90% of them appearing once. This specimen was peripheral blood, taken on day 0 of MenACWY control vaccination. The receptors derive from an adult in good health.

The chain combines TRBV15 with TRBJ2-3, with TRBD2 identical over 9 bases. Germline lookup yields CDR1 LNHNV and CDR2 YYDKDF (reference sequence). With 5 bases clipped from V and 2 bases from J, the junction kept 20 bases outside the gene matches. The CDR3 loop spans 20 amino acids. Here the CDR3 DNA reads TGTGCCACCAGCTCCCATAGGGGGCGGGGGGGGTCTAAGAACACAGATACGCAGTATTTT. Encoded protein: CATSSHRGRGGSKNTDTQYF.

The chain's CDR3 is CASSLASTGGNTIYF. The CDR3 DNA reads as TGTGCCAGCAGCTTAGCTTCGACAGGTGGAAACACCATATATTTT. This chain links TRBV7-2 with TRBJ1-3, with a possible D match to TRBD1 (6 bases). CDR3 length equals 15 residues. Germline V gives CDR1 SGHTA, CDR2 FQGNSA. The V gene lost 0 bases and the J gene lost 3 bases, with 9 bases spanning the gap.

This chain joins TRBV29-1 and TRBJ2-3; 8 bases fit TRBD1. In germline, CDR1 is SQVTM, CDR2 ANQGSEA. The V segment lost 5 bases and the J segment 9 bases; nucleotides outside the gene matches: 7. The CDR3 is 12 residues long. The CDR3 coding sequence is TGCAGCGTTCCGGACAGGGTCGACACGCAGTATTTT. It encodes CSVPDRVDTQYF.

This chain joins TRBV28 and TRBJ1-5; tentatively, D is TRBD1 (5 bases). With 6 bases removed from V and 2 bases from J, the gap between germline ends came to 14 bases. The germline V gene encodes CDR1 MDHEN and CDR2 SYDVKM. CDR3 length: 15 residues. The DNA for the CDR3 is TGTGCCAGCAGCGACGCAGGGTGGGGCAATCAGCCCCAGCATTTT. Translation: CASSDAGWGNQPQHF.

The chain recombines TRBV4-3 with TRBJ2-1, with 14 bases fitting TRBD2. Germline assignment: CDR1 LGHNA and CDR2 YSLEER. The CDR3 extends over 18 amino acids. V shed 6 bases and J 0 bases; nucleotides not matched to a gene: 7. Here the CDR3 DNA reads TGCGCCAGCAGTCCTACCGGGACTAGCGGGAGCTCCTACAATGAGCAGTTCTTC. The encoded protein is CASSPTGTSGSSYNEQFF.

The V call is TRBV27, the J call TRBJ2-6, with TRBD1 as a possible D gene (6 bases). The CDR3 is made up of 15 amino acids. From germline, CDR1 is MNHEY and CDR2 SMNVEV (reference sequence). Trimming shortened V by 6 bases and J by 0 bases, and 9 bases separated the two germline ends. As DNA, the CDR3 is TGTGCCAGCAGGCTCAGGGGCTCTGGGGCCAACGTCCTGACTTTC. This codes for CASRLRGSGANVLTF.

This chain joins TRBV19 and TRBJ1-5; D gene unclear. This CDR3 comprises 14 residues. Germline V gene data show CDR1 as LNHDA and CDR2 as SQIVND (reference sequence). V lost 3 bases and J lost 10, with 16 bases in between. CDR3 loop: CASSIPPDRQPQHF. The CDR3 DNA sequence: TGTGCCAGTAGTATCCCCCCCGACCGCCAACCCCAGCATTTT.